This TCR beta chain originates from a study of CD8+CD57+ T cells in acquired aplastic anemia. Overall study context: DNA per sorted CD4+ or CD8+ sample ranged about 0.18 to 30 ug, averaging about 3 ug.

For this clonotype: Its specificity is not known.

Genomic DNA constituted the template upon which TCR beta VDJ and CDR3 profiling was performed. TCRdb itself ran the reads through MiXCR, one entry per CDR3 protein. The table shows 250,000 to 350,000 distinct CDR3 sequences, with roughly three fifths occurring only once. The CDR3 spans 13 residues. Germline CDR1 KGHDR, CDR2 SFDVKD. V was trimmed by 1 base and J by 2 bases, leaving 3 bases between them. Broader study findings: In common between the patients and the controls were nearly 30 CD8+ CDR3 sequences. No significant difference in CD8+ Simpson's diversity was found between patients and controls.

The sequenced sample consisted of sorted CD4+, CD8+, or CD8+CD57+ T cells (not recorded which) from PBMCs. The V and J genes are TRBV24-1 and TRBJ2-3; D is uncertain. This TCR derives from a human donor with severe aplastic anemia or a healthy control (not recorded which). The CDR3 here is CATSDLYTDTQYF. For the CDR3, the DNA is TGTGCCACCAGTGATTTATACACAGATACGCAGTATTTT.